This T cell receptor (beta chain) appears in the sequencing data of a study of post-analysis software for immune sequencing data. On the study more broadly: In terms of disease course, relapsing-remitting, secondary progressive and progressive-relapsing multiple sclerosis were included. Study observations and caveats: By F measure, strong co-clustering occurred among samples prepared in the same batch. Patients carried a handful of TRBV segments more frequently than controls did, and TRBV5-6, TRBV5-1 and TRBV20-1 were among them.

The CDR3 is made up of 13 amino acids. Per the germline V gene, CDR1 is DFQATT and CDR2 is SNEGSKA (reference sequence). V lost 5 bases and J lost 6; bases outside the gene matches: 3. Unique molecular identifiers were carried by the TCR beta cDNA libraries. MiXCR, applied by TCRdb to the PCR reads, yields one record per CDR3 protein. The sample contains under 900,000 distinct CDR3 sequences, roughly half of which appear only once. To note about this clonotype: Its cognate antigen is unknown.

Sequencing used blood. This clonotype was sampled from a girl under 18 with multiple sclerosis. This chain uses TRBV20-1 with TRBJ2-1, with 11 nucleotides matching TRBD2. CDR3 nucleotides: TGCAGTGCTCTTAGCGGGGGGGCCAATGAGCAGTTCTTC. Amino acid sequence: CSALSGGANEQFF.